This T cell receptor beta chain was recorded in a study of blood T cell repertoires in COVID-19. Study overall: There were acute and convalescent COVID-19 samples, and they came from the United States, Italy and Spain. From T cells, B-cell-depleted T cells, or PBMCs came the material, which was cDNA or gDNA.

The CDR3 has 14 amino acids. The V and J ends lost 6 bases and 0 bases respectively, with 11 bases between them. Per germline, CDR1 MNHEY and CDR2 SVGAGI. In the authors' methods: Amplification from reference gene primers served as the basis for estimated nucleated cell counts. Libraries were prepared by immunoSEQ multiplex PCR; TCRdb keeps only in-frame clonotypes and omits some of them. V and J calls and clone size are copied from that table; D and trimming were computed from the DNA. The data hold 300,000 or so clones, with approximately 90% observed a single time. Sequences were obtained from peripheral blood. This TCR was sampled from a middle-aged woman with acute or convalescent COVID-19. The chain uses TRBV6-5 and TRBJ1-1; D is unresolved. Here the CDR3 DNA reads TGTGCCAGCAGGGTACACCAACTGAACACTGAAGCTTTCTTT. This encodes CASRVHQLNTEAFF.